Shown below are 10 T cell receptor beta chains from a single sample sequenced in a study of blood T cell dynamics during melanoma immunotherapy. The time point denotes: week 3, after first cycle of checkpoint inhibitor. Assay used: immunoSEQ multiplex PCR; TCRdb lists only in-frame clones, some missing. The data hold 10,000 to 13,000 clones, with over 80% observed a single time. The sequences come from blood, collected from a patient treated with checkpoint blockade. Source of these receptors: a human donor with melanoma.

V gene TRBV5-4 combines with J gene TRBJ2-6; D is undetermined. CDR3 length: 16 amino acids. The ends were cut back, 2 bases at V and 0 bases at J, with 9 bases in the middle. The V gene's germline CDR1 is SGHNT and CDR2 YYREEE (reference sequence). Here the CDR3 reads CASSLKTRSGANVLTF. The CDR3 bases are TGTGCCAGCAGCTTAAAGACGCGCTCTGGGGCCAACGTCCTGACTTTC.

The V gene is TRBV6-1, the J gene TRBJ2-5; 16 bases map to TRBD2. Trimming removed 4 bases from V and 5 bases from J; junction bases left unmatched: 7. CDR1 and CDR2 (germline): MNHNS, SASEGT. The CDR3 runs 17 residues. As DNA, the CDR3 is TGTGCCAGCAGTGCGGGACTAGCGGGGGGGCCGGAGGAGACCCAGTACTTC. It encodes CASSAGLAGGPEETQYF.

The chain has TRBV9 and TRBJ1-2; no definite D call. The V end was cut by 4 bases, the J end by 5 bases, with 12 bases between. This CDR3 is 13 amino acids long. From germline, CDR1 is SGDLS and CDR2 YYNGEE. This CDR3 is CASSRGLSYGYTF. In DNA form, the CDR3 reads TGTGCCAGCAGCCGGGGTCTTTCATATGGCTACACCTTC. Full variable domain (missing parts from reference TRBV9 and TRBJ1-2): DSGVTQTPKHLITATGQRVTLRCSPRSGDLSVYWYQQSLDQGLQFLIQYYNGEERAKGNILERFSAQQFPDLHSELNLSSLELGDSALYFCASSRGLSYGYTFGSGTRLTVV.

The CDR3 here is CASGPSGANVLTF. The CDR3 DNA follows: TGTGCCAGCGGCCCATCAGGGGCCAACGTCCTGACTTTC. V and J are TRBV25-1 and TRBJ2-6; D is ambiguous. Germline CDR1 is MGHDK and CDR2 is SYGVNS. V was cut by 8 bases and J by 4 bases, with 9 bases left in between. The CDR3 has 13 amino acids.

The V gene is TRBV4-1, the J gene TRBJ2-2; tentative D call: TRBD2 (6 bases). The CDR3 totals 16 residues. V lost 1 base, J lost 5 bases, and 14 bases lay in between. Germline V gives CDR1 MGHRA, CDR2 YSYEKL. The CDR3 is CASSQVVADKTGELFF. The CDR3 DNA is TGCGCCAGCAGCCAAGTTGTAGCGGATAAAACCGGGGAGCTGTTTTTT.

This chain connects TRBV5-1 to TRBJ2-5; D gene unclear. Looked up from germline, CDR1 is SGHRS and CDR2 is YFSETQ. This CDR3 spans 15 amino acids. Trimming pared 0 bases from V and 0 bases from J, leaving 9 bases between. CDR3 region: CASSLASLDQETQYF. The DNA of the CDR3 is TGCGCCAGCAGCTTGGCTAGTCTAGACCAAGAGACCCAGTACTTC. Using reference TRBV5-1 and TRBJ2-5 for the parts outside the CDR3, the full variable domain is KAGVTQTPRYLIKTRGQQVTLSCSPISGHRSVSWYQQTPGQGLQFLFEYFSETQRNKGNFPGRFSGRQFSNSRSEMNVSTLELGDSALYLCASSLASLDQETQYFGPGTRLLVL.

The rearrangement uses TRBV4-3 and TRBJ1-6; D gene uncertain. The CDR3 loop spans 16 amino acids. Germline CDR1 reads LGHNA; CDR2 reads YSLEER. Trimming stripped 2 bases from V and 0 bases from J, with 8 bases between. The CDR3 loop reads CASSQTRSSYNSPLHF. The CDR3 region has the DNA TGCGCCAGCAGCCAAACCAGGAGCTCCTATAATTCACCCCTCCACTTT.

This clone was detected only once. J is TRBJ2-5 and V is TRBV5-1; D remains ambiguous. Germline V gives CDR1 SGHRS, CDR2 YFSETQ. Trimming left V 4 bases short and J 5 bases short, with 15 bases between. This CDR3 has 14 amino acids. DNA of the CDR3: TGCGCCAGCAGCGGATCGCAGTCAGGCGAGACCCAGTACTTC. Protein product: CASSGSQSGETQYF.

CDR3 protein: CASSPRQGDAKNIQYF. CDR3 DNA: TGTGCCAGCTCACCAAGACAGGGGGACGCCAAAAACATTCAGTACTTC. The chain links TRBV18 to TRBJ2-4; 9 bases fit TRBD1. From germline, CDR1 is KGHSH and CDR2 LQKENI. V lost 2 bases, J lost 1 base, and 3 bases stayed unmatched. This CDR3 comprises 16 residues.

J is TRBJ2-2 and V is TRBV2, with a weak D call TRBD1 (6 bases). V was pared by 6 bases and J by 4 bases, with 15 bases between. CDR1 and CDR2 from the germline V gene are SNHLY and FYNNEI. The CDR3 extends over 15 amino acids. CDR3 in amino acids: CASSSGTRLTGELFF. The DNA for the CDR3 is TGTGCCAGCAGCTCCGGGACAAGGCTCACCGGGGAGCTGTTTTTT. Looking up the rest from reference TRBV2 and TRBJ2-2 gives the full variable domain: EPEVTQTPSHQVTQMGQEVILRCVPISNHLYFYWYRQILGQKVEFLVSFYNNEISEKSEIFDDQFSVERPDGSNFTLKIRSTKLEDSAMYFCASSSGTRLTGELFFGEGSRLTVL.